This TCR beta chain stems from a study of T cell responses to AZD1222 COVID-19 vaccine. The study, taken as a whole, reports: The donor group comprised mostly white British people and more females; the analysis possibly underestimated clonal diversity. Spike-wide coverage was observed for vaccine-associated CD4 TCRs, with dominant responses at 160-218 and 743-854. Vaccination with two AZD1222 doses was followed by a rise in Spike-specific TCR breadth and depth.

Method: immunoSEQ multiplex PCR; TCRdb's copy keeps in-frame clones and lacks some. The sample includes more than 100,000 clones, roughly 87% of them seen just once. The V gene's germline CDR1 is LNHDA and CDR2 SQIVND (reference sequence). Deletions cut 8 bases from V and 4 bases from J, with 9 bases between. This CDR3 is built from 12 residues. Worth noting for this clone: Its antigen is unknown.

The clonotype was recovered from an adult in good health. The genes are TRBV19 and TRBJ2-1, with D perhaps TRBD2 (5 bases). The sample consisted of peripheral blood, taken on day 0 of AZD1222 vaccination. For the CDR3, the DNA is TGTGCCAGTTCCCCGGGGTACAATGAGCAGTTCTTC. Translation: CASSPGYNEQFF.